This T cell receptor (beta chain) is from a study of long-term antiretroviral therapy in people with HIV. Study conclusions and caveats: Pre-ART-expanded clones dominated the repertoire at all time points. Diversity rose after ART but stayed below transplant donor controls.

Turning to this clone: Its antigen is not known.

An immunoSEQ assay, version v3.0, was performed at survey level. Measured with immunoSEQ multiplex PCR; TCRdb has only the in-frame clones, and not every one. The top ten clones hold 18% of a sample with around 16,000 clones, approximately 83% of them seen once. The germline V gene encodes CDR1 SGHTA and CDR2 FQGTGA. Trimming stripped 5 bases from V and 4 bases from J, with 12 bases between. There are 15 residues in the CDR3. This clonotype was sampled from a man aged 40-49 years with HIV. The input for sequencing was unsorted PBMCs, taken just before starting antiretroviral therapy. The genes are TRBV7-3 and TRBJ2-6; D may be TRBD2 (5 bases). The DNA of the CDR3 is TGTGCCAGCAGCCCGACCTCGGGGGGGGCCAACGTCCTGACTTTC. The encoded protein is CASSPTSGGANVLTF. Complete variable domain (other parts from reference TRBV7-3 and TRBJ2-6): GAGVSQTPSNKVTEKGKYVELRCDPISGHTALYWYRQSLGQGPEFLIYFQGTGAADDSGLPNDRFFAVRPEGSVSTLKIQRTERGDSAVYLCASSPTSGGANVLTFGAGSRLTVL.